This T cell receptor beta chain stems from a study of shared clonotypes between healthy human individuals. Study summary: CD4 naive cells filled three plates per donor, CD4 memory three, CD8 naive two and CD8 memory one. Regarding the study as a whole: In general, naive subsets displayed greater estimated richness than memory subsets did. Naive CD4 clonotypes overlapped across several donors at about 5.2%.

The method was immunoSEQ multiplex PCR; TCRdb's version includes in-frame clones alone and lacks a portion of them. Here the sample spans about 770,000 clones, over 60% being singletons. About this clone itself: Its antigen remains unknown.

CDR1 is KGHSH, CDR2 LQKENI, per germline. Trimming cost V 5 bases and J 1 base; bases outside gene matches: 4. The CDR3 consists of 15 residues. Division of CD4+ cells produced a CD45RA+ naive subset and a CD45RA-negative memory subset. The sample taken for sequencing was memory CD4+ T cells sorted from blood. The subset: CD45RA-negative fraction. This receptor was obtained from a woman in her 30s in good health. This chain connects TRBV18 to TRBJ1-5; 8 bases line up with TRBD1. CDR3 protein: CASSARTGSNQPQHF. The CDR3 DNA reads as TGTGCCAGCTCAGCACGGACAGGGAGCAATCAGCCCCAGCATTTT.